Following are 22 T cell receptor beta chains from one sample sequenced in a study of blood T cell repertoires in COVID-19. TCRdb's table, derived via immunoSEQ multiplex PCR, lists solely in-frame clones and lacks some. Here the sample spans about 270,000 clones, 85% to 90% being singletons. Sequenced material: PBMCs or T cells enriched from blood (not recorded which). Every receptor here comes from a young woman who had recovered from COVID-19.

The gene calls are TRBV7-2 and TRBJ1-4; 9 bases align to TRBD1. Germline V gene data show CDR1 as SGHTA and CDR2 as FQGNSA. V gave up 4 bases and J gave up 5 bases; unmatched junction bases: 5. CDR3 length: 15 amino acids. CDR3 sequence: CASSSDRGKNEKLFF. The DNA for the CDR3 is TGTGCCAGCAGCTCCGACAGGGGGAAGAATGAAAAACTGTTTTTT.

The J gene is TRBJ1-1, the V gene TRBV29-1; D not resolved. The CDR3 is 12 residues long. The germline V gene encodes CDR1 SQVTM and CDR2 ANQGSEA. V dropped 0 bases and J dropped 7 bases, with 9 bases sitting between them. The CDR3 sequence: CSVEEGGLEAFF. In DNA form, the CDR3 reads TGCAGCGTTGAAGAAGGCGGCCTTGAAGCTTTCTTT. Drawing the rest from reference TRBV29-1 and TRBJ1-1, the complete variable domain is SAVISQKPSRDICQRGTSLTIQCQVDSQVTMMFWYRQQPGQSLTLIATANQGSEATYESGFVIDKFPISRPNLTFSTLTVSNMSPEDSSIYLCSVEEGGLEAFFGQGTRLTVV.

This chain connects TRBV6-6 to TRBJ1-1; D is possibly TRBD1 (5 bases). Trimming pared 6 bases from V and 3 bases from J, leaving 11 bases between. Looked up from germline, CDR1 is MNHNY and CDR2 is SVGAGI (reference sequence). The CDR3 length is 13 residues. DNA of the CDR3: TGTGCCAGCAGCCTCCGGGGGGACACTGAAGCTTTCTTT. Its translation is CASSLRGDTEAFF.

The CDR3 DNA reads as TGTGCCATCAGCCCAACAGGGGTCGCCGGGGAGCTGTTTTTT. This codes for CAISPTGVAGELFF. This chain uses TRBV10-3 with TRBJ2-2; 7 bases map to TRBD1. Germline loops: CDR1 ENHRY, CDR2 SYGVKD. Losses at the gene ends were 6 bases for V and 6 bases for J; bases not matched to a gene: 7. This CDR3 region has 14 residues.

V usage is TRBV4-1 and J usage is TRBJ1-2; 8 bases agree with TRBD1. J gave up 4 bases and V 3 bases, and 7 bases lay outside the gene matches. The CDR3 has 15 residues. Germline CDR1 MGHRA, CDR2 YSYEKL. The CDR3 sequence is CASSQVGQAPYGYTF. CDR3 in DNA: TGCGCCAGCAGCCAGGTGGGACAGGCGCCCTATGGCTACACCTTC.

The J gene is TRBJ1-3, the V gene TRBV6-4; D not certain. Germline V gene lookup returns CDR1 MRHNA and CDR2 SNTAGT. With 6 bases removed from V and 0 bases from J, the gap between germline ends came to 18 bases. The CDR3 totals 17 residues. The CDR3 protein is CASRTLKGCPSGNTIYF. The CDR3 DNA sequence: TGTGCCAGCAGGACACTCAAAGGATGTCCCTCTGGAAACACCATATATTTT.

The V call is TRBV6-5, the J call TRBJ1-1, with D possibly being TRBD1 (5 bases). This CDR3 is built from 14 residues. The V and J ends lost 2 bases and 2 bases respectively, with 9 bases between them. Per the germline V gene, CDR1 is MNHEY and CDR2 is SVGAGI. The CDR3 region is CASSYGAANTEAFF. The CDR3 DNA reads TGTGCCAGCAGTTACGGGGCGGCAAACACTGAAGCTTTCTTT.

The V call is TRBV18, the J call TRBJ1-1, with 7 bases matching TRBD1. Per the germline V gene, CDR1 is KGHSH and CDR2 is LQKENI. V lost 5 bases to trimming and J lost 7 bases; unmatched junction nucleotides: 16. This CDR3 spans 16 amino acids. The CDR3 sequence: CASSSAMGQPTGEAFF. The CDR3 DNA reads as TGTGCCAGCTCATCAGCGATGGGACAGCCCACCGGTGAAGCTTTCTTT.

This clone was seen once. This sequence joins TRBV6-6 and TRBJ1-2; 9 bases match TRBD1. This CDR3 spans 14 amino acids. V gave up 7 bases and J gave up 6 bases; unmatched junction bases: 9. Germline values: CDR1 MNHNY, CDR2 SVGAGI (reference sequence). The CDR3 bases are TGTGCCAGCACCATGGACAGGGGTTTTGATGGCTACACCTTC. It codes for CASTMDRGFDGYTF.

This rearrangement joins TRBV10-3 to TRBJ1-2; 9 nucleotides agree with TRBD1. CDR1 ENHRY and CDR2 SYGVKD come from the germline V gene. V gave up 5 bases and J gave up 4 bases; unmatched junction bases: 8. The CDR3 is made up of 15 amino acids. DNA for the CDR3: TGTGCCATCAGTCCTGGGACAGGGAGTAGCTATGGCTACACCTTC. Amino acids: CAISPGTGSSYGYTF.

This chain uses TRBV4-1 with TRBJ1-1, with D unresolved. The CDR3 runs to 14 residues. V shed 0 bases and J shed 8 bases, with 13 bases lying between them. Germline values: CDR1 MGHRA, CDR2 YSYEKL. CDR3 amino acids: CASSQDYIANEAFF. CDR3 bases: TGCGCCAGCAGCCAAGATTATATCGCGAACGAAGCTTTCTTT.

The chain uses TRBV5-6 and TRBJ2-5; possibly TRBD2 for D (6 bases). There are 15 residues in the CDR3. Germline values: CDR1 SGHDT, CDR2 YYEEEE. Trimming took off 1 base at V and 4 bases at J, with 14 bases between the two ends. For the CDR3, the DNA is TGTGCCAGCAGCTTGCGGACTACCTCTCGAGAGACCCAGTACTTC. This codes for CASSLRTTSRETQYF.

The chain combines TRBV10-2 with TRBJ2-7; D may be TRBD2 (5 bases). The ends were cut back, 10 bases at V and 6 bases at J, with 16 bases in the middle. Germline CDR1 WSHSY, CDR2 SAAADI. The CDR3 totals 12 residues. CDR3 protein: CATALGSGEQYF. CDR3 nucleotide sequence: TGCGCCACCGCACTGGGCAGCGGCGAGCAGTACTTC.

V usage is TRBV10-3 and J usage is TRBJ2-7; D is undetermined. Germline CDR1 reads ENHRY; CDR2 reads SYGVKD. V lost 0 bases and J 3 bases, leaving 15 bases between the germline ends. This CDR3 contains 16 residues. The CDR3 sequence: CAISESNVADYYEQYF. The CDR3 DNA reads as TGTGCCATCAGTGAGTCGAATGTTGCGGATTACTACGAGCAGTACTTC.

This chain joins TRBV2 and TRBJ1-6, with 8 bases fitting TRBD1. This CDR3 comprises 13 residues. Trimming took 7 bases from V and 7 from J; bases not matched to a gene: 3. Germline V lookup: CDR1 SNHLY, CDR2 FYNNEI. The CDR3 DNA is TGTGCCAGCACCAGGGGGCTCAATTCACCCCTCCACTTT. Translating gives CASTRGLNSPLHF. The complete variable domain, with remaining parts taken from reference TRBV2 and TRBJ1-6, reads EPEVTQTPSHQVTQMGQEVILRCVPISNHLYFYWYRQILGQKVEFLVSFYNNEISEKSEIFDDQFSVERPDGSNFTLKIRSTKLEDSAMYFCASTRGLNSPLHFGNGTRLTVT.

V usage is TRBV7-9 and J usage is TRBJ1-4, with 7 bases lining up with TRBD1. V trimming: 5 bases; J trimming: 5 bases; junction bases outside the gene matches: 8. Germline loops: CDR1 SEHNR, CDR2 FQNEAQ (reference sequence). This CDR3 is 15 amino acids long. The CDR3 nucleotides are TGTGCCAGCAGCCCCCCAGGGGGAGGAAATGAAAAACTGTTTTTT. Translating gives CASSPPGGGNEKLFF.

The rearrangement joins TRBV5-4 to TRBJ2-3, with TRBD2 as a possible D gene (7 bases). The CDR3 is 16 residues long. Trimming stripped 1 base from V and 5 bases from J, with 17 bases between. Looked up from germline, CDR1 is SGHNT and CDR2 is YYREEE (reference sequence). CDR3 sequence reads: CASSLPVTGRGDTQYF. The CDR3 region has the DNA TGTGCCAGCAGCTTGCCGGTCACAGGGAGGGGAGATACGCAGTATTTT. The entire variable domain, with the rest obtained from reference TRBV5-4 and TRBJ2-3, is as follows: ETGVTQSPTHLIKTRGQQVTLRCSSQSGHNTVSWYQQALGQGPQFIFQYYREEENGRGNFPPRFSGLQFPNYSSELNVNALELDDSALYLCASSLPVTGRGDTQYFGPGTRLTVL.

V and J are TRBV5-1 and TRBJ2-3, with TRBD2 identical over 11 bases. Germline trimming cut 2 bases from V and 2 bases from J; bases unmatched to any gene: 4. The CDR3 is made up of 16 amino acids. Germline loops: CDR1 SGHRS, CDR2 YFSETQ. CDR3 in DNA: TGCGCCAGCAGCTTTAGCGGGGGGGCCCTCACAGATACGCAGTATTTT. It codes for CASSFSGGALTDTQYF.

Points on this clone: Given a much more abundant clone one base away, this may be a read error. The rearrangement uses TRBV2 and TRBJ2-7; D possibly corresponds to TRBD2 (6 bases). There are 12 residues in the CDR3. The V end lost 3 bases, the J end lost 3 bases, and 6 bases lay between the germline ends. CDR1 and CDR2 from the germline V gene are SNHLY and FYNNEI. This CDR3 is CASSDGGYEQYF. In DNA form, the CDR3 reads TGTGCCAGCAGTGACGGGGGCTACGAGCAGTACTTC.

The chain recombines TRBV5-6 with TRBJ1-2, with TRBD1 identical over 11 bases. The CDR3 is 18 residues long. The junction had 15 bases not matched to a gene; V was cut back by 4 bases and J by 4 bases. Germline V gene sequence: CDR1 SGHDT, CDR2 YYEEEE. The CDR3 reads CASSPFVLSGTGGYGYTF. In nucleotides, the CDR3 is TGTGCCAGCAGCCCGTTTGTCCTCTCCGGGACAGGGGGCTATGGCTACACCTTC.

The CDR3 DNA reads TGTGCCAGCTCACCCCCAGGCTCCTACGAGCAGTACTTC. This translates into CASSPPGSYEQYF. The chain uses TRBV18 and TRBJ2-7; D unresolved. V shed 3 bases and J shed 0 bases, with 6 bases lying between them. The length of the CDR3 is 13 residues. Germline CDR1 and CDR2: KGHSH and LQKENI. Drawing the rest from reference TRBV18 and TRBJ2-7, the complete variable domain is NAGVMQNPRHLVRRRGQEARLRCSPMKGHSHVYWYRQLPEEGLKFMVYLQKENIIDESGMPKERFSAEFPKEGPSILRIQQVVRGDSAAYFCASSPPGSYEQYFGPGTRLTVT.

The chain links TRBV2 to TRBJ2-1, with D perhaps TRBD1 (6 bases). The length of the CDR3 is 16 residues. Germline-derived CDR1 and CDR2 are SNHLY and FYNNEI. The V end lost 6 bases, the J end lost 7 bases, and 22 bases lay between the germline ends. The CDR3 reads CASSSDRWQGANEQFF. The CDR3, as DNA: TGTGCCAGCAGCTCCGACAGGTGGCAGGGAGCGAATGAGCAGTTCTTC.